The entry below describes one T cell receptor (beta chain). Per the study methods: By means of reference gene primer amplification, nucleated cell counts were estimated. Method: immunoSEQ multiplex PCR; TCRdb's copy keeps in-frame clones and lacks some. From that table come the V and J calls and clone size; the DNA was used to work out D and trimming. Of around 260,000 clones listed, roughly 89% were seen once; the top ten hold 3%. These data come from a study of blood T cell repertoires in COVID-19. The wider study: Spain, Italy and the United States supplied samples that represented acute and convalescent COVID-19.

V was pared by 5 bases and J by 2 bases, with 13 bases between. In germline, CDR1 is KGHSH, CDR2 LQKENI. This CDR3 has 14 amino acids. The origin of this receptor is a woman in her 30s with active or convalescent COVID-19. The V gene is TRBV18, the J gene TRBJ2-7, with TRBD1 as a possible D gene (6 bases). The specimen was peripheral blood. In nucleotides, the CDR3 is TGTGCCAGCTCATCCCCGGACAGTCCCTACGAGCAGTACTTC. Translation gives CASSSPDSPYEQYF.